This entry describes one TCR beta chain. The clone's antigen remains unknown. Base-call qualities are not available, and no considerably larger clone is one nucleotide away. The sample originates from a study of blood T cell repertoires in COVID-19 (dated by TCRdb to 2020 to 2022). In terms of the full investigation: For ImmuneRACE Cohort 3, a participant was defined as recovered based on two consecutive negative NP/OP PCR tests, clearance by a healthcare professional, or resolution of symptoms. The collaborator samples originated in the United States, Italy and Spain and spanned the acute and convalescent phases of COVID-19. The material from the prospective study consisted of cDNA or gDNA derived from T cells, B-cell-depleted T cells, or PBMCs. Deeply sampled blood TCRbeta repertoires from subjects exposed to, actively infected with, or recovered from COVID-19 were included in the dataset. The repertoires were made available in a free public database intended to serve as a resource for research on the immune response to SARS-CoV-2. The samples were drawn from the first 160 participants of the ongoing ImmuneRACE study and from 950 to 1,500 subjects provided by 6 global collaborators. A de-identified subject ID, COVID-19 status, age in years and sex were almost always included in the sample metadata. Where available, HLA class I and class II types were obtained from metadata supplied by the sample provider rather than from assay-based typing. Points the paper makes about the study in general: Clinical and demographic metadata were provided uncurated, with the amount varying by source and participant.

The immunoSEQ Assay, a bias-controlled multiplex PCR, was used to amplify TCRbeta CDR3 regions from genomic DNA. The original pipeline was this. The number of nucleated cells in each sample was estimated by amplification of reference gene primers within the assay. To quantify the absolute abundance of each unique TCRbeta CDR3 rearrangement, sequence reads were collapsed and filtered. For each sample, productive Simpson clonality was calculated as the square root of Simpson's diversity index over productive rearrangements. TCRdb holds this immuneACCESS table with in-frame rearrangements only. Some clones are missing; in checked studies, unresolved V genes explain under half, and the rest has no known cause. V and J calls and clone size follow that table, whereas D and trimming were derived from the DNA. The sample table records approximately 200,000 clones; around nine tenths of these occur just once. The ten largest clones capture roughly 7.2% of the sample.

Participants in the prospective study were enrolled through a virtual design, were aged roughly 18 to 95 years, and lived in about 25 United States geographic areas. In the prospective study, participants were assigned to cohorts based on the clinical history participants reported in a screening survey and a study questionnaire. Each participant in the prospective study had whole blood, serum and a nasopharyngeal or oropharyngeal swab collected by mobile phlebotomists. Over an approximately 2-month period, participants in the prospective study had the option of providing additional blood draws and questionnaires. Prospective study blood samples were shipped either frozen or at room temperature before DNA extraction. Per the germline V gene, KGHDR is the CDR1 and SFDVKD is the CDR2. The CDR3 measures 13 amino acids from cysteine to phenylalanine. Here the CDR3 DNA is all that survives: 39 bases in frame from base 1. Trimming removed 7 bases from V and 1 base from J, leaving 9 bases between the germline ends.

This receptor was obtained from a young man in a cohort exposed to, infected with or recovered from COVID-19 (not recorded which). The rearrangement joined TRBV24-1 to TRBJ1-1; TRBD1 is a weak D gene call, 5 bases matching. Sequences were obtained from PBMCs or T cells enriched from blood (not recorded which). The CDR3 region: CATSGGWNTEAFF. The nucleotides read TGTGCCACCAGCGGGGGGTGGAACACTGAAGCTTTCTTT.